These T cell receptor beta chains were read from a single sample in a study of OX40 agonist ivuxolimab in advanced cancers. Produced via immunoSEQ multiplex PCR; TCRdb's table is partial and in-frame only. There are about 61,000 clones in the sample; around 83% occur only once, and about 1.2% lies in the top ten. The specimen was CD4+ or CD8+ T cells sorted from blood, collected in a trial of the OX40 agonist ivuxolimab. Receptors were obtained from an adult with an advanced solid tumor such as melanoma, head and neck, liver or kidney cancer. Both conserved end residues are part of each CDR3. The D gene is left open where the match is weak. Clone size, where shown, is once, few, many, or a class for clones that have expanded.

d_gene: NA; v_gene: TRBV19; abundance: NA; j_gene: TRBJ1-2; CDR3nt: TGTGCCAGTAGGCCATCGGGTGTCGACTATGGCTACACCTTC; CDR3aa: CASRPSGVDYGYTF
d_gene: NA; v_gene: TRBV2; abundance: NA; j_gene: TRBJ1-1; CDR3nt: TGTGCCAGCTTTAGGTTGAACACTGAAGCTTTCTTT; CDR3aa: CASFRLNTEAFF
d_gene: TRBD1; v_gene: TRBV19; abundance: NA; j_gene: TRBJ1-2; CDR3nt: TGTGCCAGTAGTCCGGGGACAGGGCGCAACTATGGCTACACCTTC; CDR3aa: CASSPGTGRNYGYTF
d_gene: NA; v_gene: TRBV7-2; abundance: once; j_gene: TRBJ1-5; CDR3nt: TGTGCCAGCAGCTTAGGAACCGGGACAACCGGCAATCAGCCCCAGCATTTT; CDR3aa: CASSLGTGTTGNQPQHF
d_gene: NA; v_gene: TRBV10-1; abundance: NA; j_gene: TRBJ1-5; CDR3nt: TGCGCCAGCAGCCCCGGGACCGGGAGCAATCAGCCCCAGCATTTT; CDR3aa: CASSPGTGSNQPQHF
d_gene: NA; v_gene: TRBV14; abundance: NA; j_gene: TRBJ1-2; CDR3nt: TGTGCCAGCAGCCAAGGGGGCAGGGCTGGCTACACCTTC; CDR3aa: CASSQGGRAGYTF
d_gene: TRBD2; v_gene: TRBV5-1; abundance: NA; j_gene: TRBJ2-3; CDR3nt: TGCGCCAGCAGCTTGAGTCTAGCGGGGGCACGAGGCACAGATACGCAGTATTTT; CDR3aa: CASSLSLAGARGTDTQYF
d_gene: NA; v_gene: TRBV5-1; abundance: NA; j_gene: TRBJ1-2; CDR3nt: TGCGCCAGCAGCCCGACAGGTGGAGGGAACAACTATGGCTACACCTTC; CDR3aa: CASSPTGGGNNYGYTF
d_gene: NA; v_gene: TRBV5-4; abundance: NA; j_gene: TRBJ1-2; CDR3nt: TGTGCCAGCAGCTTGGGTGGAGGGGGAAACTATGGCTACACCTTC; CDR3aa: CASSLGGGGNYGYTF
d_gene: NA; v_gene: TRBV25-1; abundance: NA; j_gene: TRBJ1-1; CDR3nt: TGTGCCAGCAGTAAGGACAGAAACACTGAAGCTTTCTTT; CDR3aa: CASSKDRNTEAFF
d_gene: NA; v_gene: TRBV11-2; abundance: NA; j_gene: TRBJ1-1; CDR3nt: TGTGCCAGCAGCTCCGCCGGGAACACTGAAGCTTTCTTT; CDR3aa: CASSSAGNTEAFF
d_gene: NA; v_gene: TRBV5-6; abundance: NA; j_gene: TRBJ1-5; CDR3nt: TGTGCCAGCAGCTTAGGCAGGGGCCTTAAGCCCCAGCATTTT; CDR3aa: CASSLGRGLKPQHF
d_gene: TRBD2; v_gene: TRBV9; abundance: NA; j_gene: TRBJ2-1; CDR3nt: TGTGCCAGCAGCGTAGAAGGAGCGGGGGGGAATGAGCAGTTCTTC; CDR3aa: CASSVEGAGGNEQFF
d_gene: NA; v_gene: TRBV7-2; abundance: once; j_gene: TRBJ1-2; CDR3nt: TGTGCCAGCAGTCGTGGGGCTGGAAACTATGGCTACACCTTC; CDR3aa: CASSRGAGNYGYTF
d_gene: NA; v_gene: TRBV5-6; abundance: once; j_gene: TRBJ2-5; CDR3nt: TGTGCCAGCACCTCGGGGGAGGCGGGGGAGACCCAGTACTTC; CDR3aa: CASTSGEAGETQYF
d_gene: NA; v_gene: TRBV5-8; abundance: NA; j_gene: TRBJ2-7; CDR3nt: TGTGCCAGCAGTCGCCCCGCGCGGGGGCCCTACGAGCAGTACTTC; CDR3aa: CASSRPARGPYEQYF
d_gene: TRBD1; v_gene: TRBV7-6; abundance: NA; j_gene: TRBJ1-3; CDR3nt: TGTGCCAGCAGCTTAGTAGTGGGACAGGGATATAGTTCGTATGGAAACACCATATATTTT; CDR3aa: CASSLVVGQGYSSYGNTIYF
d_gene: TRBD1; v_gene: TRBV7-9; abundance: NA; j_gene: TRBJ1-4; CDR3nt: TGTGCCAGCAAGCTCGGACAGGGAAAAGAAAAACTGTTTTTT; CDR3aa: CASKLGQGKEKLFF
d_gene: NA; v_gene: TRBV4-2; abundance: NA; j_gene: TRBJ1-5; CDR3nt: TGTGCCAGCAGCACCGGAGGTCAGCCCCAGCATTTT; CDR3aa: CASSTGGQPQHF